These 29 T cell receptor beta chains share one sample of origin, sequenced in a study of molecular identifiers for immune sequencing clone quantification. TCRdb analysed the PCR reads with MiXCR anew, one entry per CDR3 protein. The sample lists some 590,000 distinct CDR3 sequences, about 25% occurring once. The material sequenced was naive CD8+ T cells from blood, with Jurkat cell RNA spiked in. Subset: FACS-sorted CD8+CD4-CCR7+CD45RA+ naive T cells. These receptors all stem from a human donor in good health. Some libraries in this study had Jurkat cell RNA spiked in.

The chain carries TRBV29-1 and TRBJ2-1; possibly TRBD2 for D (6 bases). Looked up from germline, CDR1 is SQVTM and CDR2 is ANQGSEA. The CDR3 sequence is 14 residues long. The V end was cut by 3 bases, the J end by 2 bases, with 11 bases between. CDR3 in amino acids: CSVERDPPYNEQFF. In DNA, the CDR3 is TGCAGCGTTGAGCGGGACCCACCCTACAATGAGCAGTTCTTC.

This clonotype was observed a few times. The chain combines TRBV2 with TRBJ1-5; 8 nucleotides line up with TRBD1. CDR1 and CDR2 from the germline V gene are SNHLY and FYNNEI. J gave up 5 bases and V 6 bases, and 9 bases lay outside the gene matches. This CDR3 has 15 residues. The CDR3 DNA follows: TGTGCCAGCAGGCCTCAACAGGGGGGGGATCAGCCCCAGCATTTT. Translated: CASRPQQGGDQPQHF.

For this clonotype: This may stem from a read error, because a much larger clone lies one nucleotide away. The chain is built from TRBV7-2 and TRBJ2-5; D ambiguous. Germline V gene lookup returns CDR1 SGHTA and CDR2 FQGNSA. This CDR3 spans 16 amino acids. The V end lost 7 bases, the J end lost 4 bases, and 22 bases lay between the germline ends. The CDR3, as DNA: TGTGCCAGCAACTCCCTGGAAGGGTTGGTAGGAGAGACCCAGTACTTC. Its protein product is CASNSLEGLVGETQYF.

Concerning this clonotype itself: A much larger clone differs by one base, so this may be a read error. The chain carries TRBV7-9 and TRBJ1-1; D is possibly TRBD1 (5 bases). Germline V lookup: CDR1 SEHNR, CDR2 FQNEAQ (reference sequence). This CDR3 region has 14 residues. This CDR3 is CASRLEGTWTEALF. CDR3 DNA sequence: TGTGCCAGCAGACTAGAGGGGACGTGGACTGAAGCTCTCTTT.

In its sample, this clonotype was seen a few times. Since a much larger clone is just one base distant, this may be a read error. The chain recombines TRBV5-1 with TRBJ2-7; D may be TRBD2 (5 bases). Germline V CDR1 and CDR2: SGHRS, YFSETQ. This CDR3 has 13 residues. The CDR3 sequence is CTSAPDGLVEQYF. CDR3 sequence (DNA): TGCACCAGCGCTCCTGACGGACTCGTCGAGCAGTACTTC.

At least ten counts were recorded for this clonotype. The V call is TRBV3-1, the J call TRBJ2-1; D could derive from TRBD1 or TRBD2 (5 bases each). The CDR3 covers 13 residues. CDR1 is LGHDT and CDR2 is YNNKEL in the germline V gene (reference sequence). Trimming shortened V by 6 bases and J by 8 bases, and 14 bases separated the two germline ends. In nucleotides, the CDR3 is TGTGCCAGCAGGGGGCGCCGGGGTTATGAGCAGTTCTTC. Translating gives CASRGRRGYEQFF.

This clonotype was found many times. The V call is TRBV21-1, the J call TRBJ2-5; the table gives TRBD2 as D, unverified against the DNA. TRBV21-1 is noted as a pseudogene. This CDR3 is 15 amino acids long. The CDR3, as DNA: TGTGCCAGCGCGATTAGCGGGAGGGCCATTGAGACCCAGTACTTC. It translates to CASAISGRAIETQYF.

This clonotype was seen ten or more times. The chain uses TRBV29-1 and TRBJ2-7; 9 bases line up with TRBD1. Germline-derived CDR1 and CDR2 are SQVTM and ANQGSEA. The junction had 15 bases not matched to a gene; V was cut back by 6 bases and J by 3 bases. The CDR3 length is 16 residues. The CDR3: CSVRTGTGRQGYEQYF. The CDR3, as DNA: TGCAGCGTCCGAACCGGGACAGGGCGCCAAGGCTACGAGCAGTACTTC.

This clonotype occurred a few times. The V call is TRBV7-9, the J call TRBJ2-7; D call uncertain. Germline V lookup: CDR1 SEHNR, CDR2 FQNEAQ (reference sequence). With 5 bases removed from V and 0 bases from J, the gap between germline ends came to 11 bases. CDR3 length: 14 residues. In DNA form, the CDR3 reads TGTGCCAGCAGCCCCCCCTCCAACTCCTACGAGCAGTACTTC. This codes for CASSPPSNSYEQYF. The variable domain in full, with the rest retrieved from reference TRBV7-9 and TRBJ2-7, is DTGVSQNPRHKITKRGQNVTFRCDPISEHNRLYWYRQTLGQGPEFLTYFQNEAQLEKSRLLSDRFSAERPKGSFSTLEIQRTEQGDSAMYLCASSPPSNSYEQYFGPGTRLTVT.

Ten or more counts support this clonotype. This chain uses TRBV6-2 or TRBV6-3 with TRBJ1-1; the D gene is possibly TRBD1 (6 bases). Germline V gene lookup returns CDR1 MNHEY and CDR2 SVGEGT. This CDR3 comprises 11 residues. With 8 bases removed from V and 8 bases from J, the gap between germline ends came to 12 bases. Here the CDR3 DNA reads TGTGCCAGCGGGGGGGGGACAGAAGCTTTCTTT. This encodes CASGGGTEAFF.

This clonotype was picked up a small number of times. The rearrangement links TRBV4-3 to TRBJ2-1; D may be TRBD2 (5 bases). V gave up 2 bases and J gave up 2 bases, with 10 bases separating them. CDR1 is LGHNA, CDR2 YSLEER, per germline. There are 15 residues in the CDR3. The CDR3 spells CASSQNTGTYNEQFF. The DNA for the CDR3 is TGCGCCAGCAGCCAAAACACGGGAACCTACAATGAGCAGTTCTTC.

Concerning this clonotype: Being one base from a much bigger clone, this may be a read error. The CDR3 bases are TGCGCCAGCGGCCCGCGAGGAGGGGCTGTGAACACCGGGGAGCTGTTTTTT. Its protein is CASGPRGGAVNTGELFF. This sequence joins TRBV5-1 and TRBJ2-2, with D maybe TRBD2 (6 bases). This CDR3 is 17 amino acids long. Between the trimmed V and J ends, which lost 7 bases and 1 base, there was a span of 20 bases. Per germline, CDR1 SGHRS and CDR2 YFSETQ.

This clonotype was counted many times. V and J are TRBV13 and TRBJ2-1, with D tentatively TRBD1 or TRBD2 (5 bases each). This CDR3 has 13 amino acids. The germline V gene has CDR1 PRHDT and CDR2 FYEKMQ (reference sequence). With 2 bases removed from V and 5 bases from J, the gap between germline ends came to 7 bases. The CDR3 region has the DNA TGTGCCAGCAGCTTACGAGGGGACAATGAGCAGTTCTTC. Protein sequence: CASSLRGDNEQFF.

The genes are TRBV2 and TRBJ2-2, with D perhaps assigned TRBD1 or TRBD2 (5 bases each). The CDR3 consists of 15 residues. V shed 6 bases and J shed 0 bases, with 11 bases lying between them. CDR1 is SNHLY and CDR2 is FYNNEI in the germline V gene. CDR3 loop: CASRTGPPNTGELFF. In nucleotides, the CDR3 is TGTGCCAGCAGGACGGGACCTCCGAACACCGGGGAGCTGTTTTTT. Using reference TRBV2 and TRBJ2-2 for the parts outside the CDR3, the full variable domain is EPEVTQTPSHQVTQMGQEVILRCVPISNHLYFYWYRQILGQKVEFLVSFYNNEISEKSEIFDDQFSVERPDGSNFTLKIRSTKLEDSAMYFCASRTGPPNTGELFFGEGSRLTVL.

This clonotype was counted many times. The chain employs TRBV27 and TRBJ2-3; the match to TRBD1 covers 9 bases. The germline V gene encodes CDR1 MNHEY and CDR2 SMNVEV (reference sequence). The CDR3 spans 15 residues. V gave up 8 bases and J gave up 6 bases; unmatched junction bases: 12. Here the CDR3 reads CASRSLQGAGDTQYF. CDR3 bases: TGTGCCAGCCGCTCACTACAGGGGGCCGGGGATACGCAGTATTTT.

The rearrangement links TRBV4-2 to TRBJ2-5, with 7 bases lining up with TRBD2. Germline V lookup: CDR1 LGHNA, CDR2 YNFKEQ. CDR3 size: 16 residues. V lost 0 bases and J lost 5; bases outside the gene matches: 9. CDR3 protein: CASSQEGGTLRETQYF. DNA for the CDR3: TGTGCCAGCAGCCAAGAGGGGGGGACCCTTAGGGAGACCCAGTACTTC.

This clonotype has at least ten counts. The J gene is TRBJ1-4, the V gene TRBV28, with 10 bases that match TRBD1. CDR3 length: 14 amino acids. The germline CDR1 and CDR2 sequences are MDHEN and SYDVKM. Losses at the gene ends were 5 bases for V and 6 bases for J; bases not matched to a gene: 3. This CDR3 reads CASSQGQGYEKLFF. The DNA for the CDR3 is TGTGCCAGCAGTCAGGGACAGGGGTATGAAAAACTGTTTTTT. Variable domain in full (rest from reference TRBV28 and TRBJ1-4): DVKVTQSSRYLVKRTGEKVFLECVQDMDHENMFWYRQDPGLGLRLIYFSYDVKMKEKGDIPEGYSVSREKKERFSLILESASTNQTSMYLCASSQGQGYEKLFFGSGTQLSVL.

In regard to this clonotype: Here the CDR3 omits its conserved ending phenylalanine or tryptophan, so a read error is the likely source. J is TRBJ2-3 and V is TRBV24-1, with D unresolved. V was clipped by 1 base and J by 6 bases, with 1 base between them. CDR1 and CDR2 from the germline V gene are KGHDR and SFDVKD. This CDR3 is built from 11 residues. The CDR3 here is CATSDFDTQYL. The CDR3 region has the DNA TGTGCCACCAGTGATTTCGATACGCAGTATCTT.

The rearrangement uses TRBV5-6 and TRBJ1-2, with TRBD1 matching over 8 bases. The V gene's germline CDR1 is SGHDT and CDR2 YYEEEE. The CDR3 totals 14 residues. With 3 bases clipped from V and 4 bases from J, the junction kept 5 bases outside the gene matches. The CDR3 DNA reads as TGTGCCAGCAGCTCCGGACAGGGATCCTATGGCTACACCTTC. Its protein is CASSSGQGSYGYTF.

Remarks on this clonotype: This may arise from a read error, as a much more abundant clone is one base away. The CDR3, as DNA: TGTGCCAGCAGGACCGGGACAGGGGCCTTGAACCCTGAAGCTTTCTTT. Protein sequence: CASRTGTGALNPEAFF. The chain joins TRBV6-5 to TRBJ1-1; 10 bases line up with TRBD1. CDR3 length: 16 residues. From germline, CDR1 is MNHEY and CDR2 SVGAGI.

This chain joins TRBV19 and TRBJ2-1, with D uncertain. Germline V gives CDR1 LNHDA, CDR2 SQIVND (reference sequence). The CDR3 is 14 amino acids. V was clipped by 5 bases and J by 8 bases, with 16 bases between them. The CDR3 region has the DNA TGTGCCAGTAGTTACAGCATGGGTGCCCATGAGCAGTTCTTC. Translated: CASSYSMGAHEQFF.

This clonotype was detected only once. This chain joins TRBV7-9 and TRBJ2-5, with D perhaps TRBD1 (8 bases). The V and J ends lost 4 bases and 4 bases respectively, with 19 bases between them. Per germline, CDR1 SEHNR and CDR2 FQNEAQ (reference sequence). The CDR3 is made up of 16 amino acids. Here the CDR3 reads CASSSTMDREGETQYF. Written as DNA, the CDR3 is TGTGCCAGCAGCTCGACCATGGACAGGGAGGGAGAGACCCAGTACTTC.

This clonotype came up many times. V is TRBV13 and J is TRBJ2-7; maybe TRBD2 (6 bases). This CDR3 spans 12 amino acids. V shed 4 bases and J shed 2 bases, with 6 bases lying between them. Germline assignment: CDR1 PRHDT and CDR2 FYEKMQ (reference sequence). Written as DNA, the CDR3 is TGTGCCAGCAGCTCGGGAGCCTACGAGCAGTACTTC. This codes for CASSSGAYEQYF.

The rearrangement joins TRBV4-1 to TRBJ2-5; a possible D gene is TRBD2 (5 bases). V lost 1 base to trimming and J lost 7 bases, with 16 bases between them. This CDR3 has 15 amino acids. Germline V gene data show CDR1 as MGHRA and CDR2 as YSYEKL. The CDR3 nucleotides read TGCGCCAGCAGCCAAGTATTGAGCGGAAAGGGGACCCAGTACTTC. Its protein product is CASSQVLSGKGTQYF.

The chain has TRBV28 and TRBJ2-7, with D perhaps matching TRBD1 (6 bases). The CDR3 is 15 amino acids. CDR1 and CDR2 (germline): MDHEN, SYDVKM. The germline V and J ends were trimmed by 7 bases and 2 bases, with 18 bases remaining between them. The CDR3 DNA reads as TGTGCCAGCACCTTGGACTGGGGGCGCGCCTACGAGCAGTACTTC. Encoded protein: CASTLDWGRAYEQYF.

The chain carries TRBV12-3 or TRBV12-4 and TRBJ2-1, with no clear D. The CDR3 is 13 residues long. Trimming took off 3 bases at V and 5 bases at J, with 8 bases between the two ends. The CDR3 reads CASSFSSNNEQFF. The CDR3 region has the DNA TGTGCCAGCAGTTTTTCATCAAACAATGAGCAGTTCTTC.

A word on this clonotype: This clone may be a read error of a much larger clone one base away. A read error is likely, as this CDR3 ends without the conserved phenylalanine or tryptophan. J is TRBJ1-5 and V is TRBV4-3; D is unresolved. The ends were cut back, 0 bases at V and 3 bases at J, with 9 bases in the middle. The CDR3 extends over 15 amino acids. Germline loops: CDR1 LGHNA, CDR2 YSLEER. The CDR3 DNA is TGCGCCAGCAGCCAAGAGAATGCTTTCAATCAGCCCCAGCATTCT. This sequence encodes CASSQENAFNQPQHS.

This clonotype was detected once. With only one base between it and a far larger clone, this is likely a read error. This chain joins TRBV5-3 and TRBJ2-3; D remains ambiguous. TRBV5-3 is flagged as an ORF with uncertain function. The CDR3 is made up of 12 amino acids. CDR3 in DNA: TGTGCCAGCAGCCGAAACACAGATACGCGGTATTTT. Its protein product is CASSRNTDTRYF.

This clonotype was counted only a few times. V usage is TRBV7-6 and J usage is TRBJ2-2; TRBD2 matches 10 bases. From germline, CDR1 is SGHVS and CDR2 FNYEAQ. This CDR3 has 17 residues. The V and J ends lost 1 base and 7 bases, in that order; junction bases with no gene match: 9. The CDR3 loop is CASSLGLAGASGGELFF. Here the CDR3 DNA reads TGTGCCAGCAGCTTAGGGCTAGCGGGGGCCAGCGGCGGGGAGCTGTTTTTT.